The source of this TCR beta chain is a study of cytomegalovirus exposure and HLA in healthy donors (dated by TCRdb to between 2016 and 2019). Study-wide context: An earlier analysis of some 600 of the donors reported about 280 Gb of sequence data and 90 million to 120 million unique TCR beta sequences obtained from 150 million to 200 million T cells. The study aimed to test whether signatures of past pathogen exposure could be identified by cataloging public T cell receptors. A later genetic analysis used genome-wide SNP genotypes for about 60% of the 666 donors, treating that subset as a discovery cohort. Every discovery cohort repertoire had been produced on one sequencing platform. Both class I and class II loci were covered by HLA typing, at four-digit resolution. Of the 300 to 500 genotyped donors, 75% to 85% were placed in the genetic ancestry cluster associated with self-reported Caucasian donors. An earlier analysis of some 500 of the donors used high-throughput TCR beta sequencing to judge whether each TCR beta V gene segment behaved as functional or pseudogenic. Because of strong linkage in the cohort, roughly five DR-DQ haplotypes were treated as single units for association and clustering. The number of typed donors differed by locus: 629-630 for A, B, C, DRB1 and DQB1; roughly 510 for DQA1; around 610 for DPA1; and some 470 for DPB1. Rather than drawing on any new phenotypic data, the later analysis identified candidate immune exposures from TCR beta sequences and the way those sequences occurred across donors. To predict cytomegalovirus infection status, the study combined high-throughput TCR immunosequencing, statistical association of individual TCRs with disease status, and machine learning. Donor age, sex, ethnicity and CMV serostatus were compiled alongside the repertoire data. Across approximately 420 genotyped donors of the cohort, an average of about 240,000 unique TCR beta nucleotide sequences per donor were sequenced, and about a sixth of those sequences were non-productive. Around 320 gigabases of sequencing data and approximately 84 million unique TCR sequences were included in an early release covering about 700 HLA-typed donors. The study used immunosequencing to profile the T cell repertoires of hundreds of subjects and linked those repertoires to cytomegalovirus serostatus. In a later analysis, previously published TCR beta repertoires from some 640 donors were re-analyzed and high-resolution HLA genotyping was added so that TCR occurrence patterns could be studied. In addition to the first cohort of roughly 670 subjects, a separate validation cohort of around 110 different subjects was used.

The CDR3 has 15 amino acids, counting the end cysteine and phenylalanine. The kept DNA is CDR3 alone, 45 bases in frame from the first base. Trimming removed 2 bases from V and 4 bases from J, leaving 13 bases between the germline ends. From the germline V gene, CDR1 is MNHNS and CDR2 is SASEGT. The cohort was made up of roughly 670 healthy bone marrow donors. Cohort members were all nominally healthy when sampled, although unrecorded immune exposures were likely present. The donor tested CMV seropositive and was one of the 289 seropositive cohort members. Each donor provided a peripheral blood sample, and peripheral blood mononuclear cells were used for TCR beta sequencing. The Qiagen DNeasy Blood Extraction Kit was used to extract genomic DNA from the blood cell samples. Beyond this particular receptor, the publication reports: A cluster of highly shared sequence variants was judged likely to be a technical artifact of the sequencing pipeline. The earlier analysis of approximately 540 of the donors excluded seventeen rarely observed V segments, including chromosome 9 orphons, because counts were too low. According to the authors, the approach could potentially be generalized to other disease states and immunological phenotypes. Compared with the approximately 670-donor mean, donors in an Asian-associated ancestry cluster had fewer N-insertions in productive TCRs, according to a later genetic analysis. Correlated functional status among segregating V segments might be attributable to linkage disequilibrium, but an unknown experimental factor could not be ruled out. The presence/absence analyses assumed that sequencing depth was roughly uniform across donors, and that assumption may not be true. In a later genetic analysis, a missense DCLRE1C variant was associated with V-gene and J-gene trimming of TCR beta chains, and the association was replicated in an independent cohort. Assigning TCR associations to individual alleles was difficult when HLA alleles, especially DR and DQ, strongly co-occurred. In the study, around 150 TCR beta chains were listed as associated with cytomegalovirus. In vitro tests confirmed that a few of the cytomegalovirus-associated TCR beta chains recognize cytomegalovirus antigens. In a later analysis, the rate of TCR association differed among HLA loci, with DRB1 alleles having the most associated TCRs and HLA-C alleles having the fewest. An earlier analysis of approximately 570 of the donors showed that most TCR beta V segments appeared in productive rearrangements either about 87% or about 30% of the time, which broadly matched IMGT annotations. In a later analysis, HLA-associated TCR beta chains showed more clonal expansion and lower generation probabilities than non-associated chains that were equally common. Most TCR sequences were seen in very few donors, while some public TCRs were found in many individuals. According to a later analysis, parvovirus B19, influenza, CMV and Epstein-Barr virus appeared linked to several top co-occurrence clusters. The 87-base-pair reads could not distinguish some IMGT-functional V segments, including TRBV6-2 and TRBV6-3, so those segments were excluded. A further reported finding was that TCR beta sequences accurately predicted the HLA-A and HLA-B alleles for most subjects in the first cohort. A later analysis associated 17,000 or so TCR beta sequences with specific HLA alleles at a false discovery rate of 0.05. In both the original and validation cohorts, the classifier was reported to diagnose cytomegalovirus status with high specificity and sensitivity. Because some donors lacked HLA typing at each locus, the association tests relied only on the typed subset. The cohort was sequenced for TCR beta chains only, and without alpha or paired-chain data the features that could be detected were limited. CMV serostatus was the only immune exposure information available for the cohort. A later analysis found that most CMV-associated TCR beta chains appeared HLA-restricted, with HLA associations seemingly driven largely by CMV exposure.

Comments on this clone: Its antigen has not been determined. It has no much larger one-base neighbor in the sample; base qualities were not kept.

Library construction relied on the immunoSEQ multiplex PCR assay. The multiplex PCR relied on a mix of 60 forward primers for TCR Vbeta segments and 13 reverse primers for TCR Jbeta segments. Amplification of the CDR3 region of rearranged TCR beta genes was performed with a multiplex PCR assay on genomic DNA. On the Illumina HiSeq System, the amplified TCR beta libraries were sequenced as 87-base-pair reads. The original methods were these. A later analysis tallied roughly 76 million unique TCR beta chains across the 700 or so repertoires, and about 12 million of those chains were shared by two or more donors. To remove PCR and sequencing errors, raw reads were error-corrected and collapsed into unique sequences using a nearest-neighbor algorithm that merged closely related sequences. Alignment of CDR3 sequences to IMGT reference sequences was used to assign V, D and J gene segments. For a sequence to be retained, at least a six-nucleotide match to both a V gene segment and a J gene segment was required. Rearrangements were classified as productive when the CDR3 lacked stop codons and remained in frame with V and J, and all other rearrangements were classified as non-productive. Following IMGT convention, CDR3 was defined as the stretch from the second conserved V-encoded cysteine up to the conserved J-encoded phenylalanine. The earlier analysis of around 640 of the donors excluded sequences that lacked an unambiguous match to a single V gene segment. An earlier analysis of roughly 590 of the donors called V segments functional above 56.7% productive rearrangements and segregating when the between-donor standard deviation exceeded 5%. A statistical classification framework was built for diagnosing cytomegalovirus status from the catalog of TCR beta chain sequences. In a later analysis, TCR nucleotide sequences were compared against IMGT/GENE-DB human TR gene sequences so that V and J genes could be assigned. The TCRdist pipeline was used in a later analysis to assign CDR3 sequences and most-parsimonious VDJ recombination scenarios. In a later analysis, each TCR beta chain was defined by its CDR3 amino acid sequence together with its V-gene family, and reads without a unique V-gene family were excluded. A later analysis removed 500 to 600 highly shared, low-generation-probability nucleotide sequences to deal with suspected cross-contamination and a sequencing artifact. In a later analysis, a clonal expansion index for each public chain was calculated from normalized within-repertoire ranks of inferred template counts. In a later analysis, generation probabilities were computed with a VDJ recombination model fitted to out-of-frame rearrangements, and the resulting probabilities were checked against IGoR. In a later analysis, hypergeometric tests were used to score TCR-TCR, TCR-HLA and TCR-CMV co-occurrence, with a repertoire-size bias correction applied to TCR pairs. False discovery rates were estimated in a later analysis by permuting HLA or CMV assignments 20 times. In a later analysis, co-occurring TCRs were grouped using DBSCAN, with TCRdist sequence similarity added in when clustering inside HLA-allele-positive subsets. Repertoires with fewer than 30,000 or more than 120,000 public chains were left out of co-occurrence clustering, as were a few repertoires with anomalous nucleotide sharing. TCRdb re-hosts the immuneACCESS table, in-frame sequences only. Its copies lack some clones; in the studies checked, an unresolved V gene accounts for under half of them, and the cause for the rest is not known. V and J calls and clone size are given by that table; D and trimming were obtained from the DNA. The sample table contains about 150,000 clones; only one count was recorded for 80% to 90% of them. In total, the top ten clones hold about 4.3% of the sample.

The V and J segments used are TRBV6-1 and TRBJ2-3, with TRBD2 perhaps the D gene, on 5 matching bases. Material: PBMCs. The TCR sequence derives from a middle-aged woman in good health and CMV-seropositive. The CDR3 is CASSEQWERADTQYF. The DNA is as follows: TGTGCCAGCAGTGAACAGTGGGAGAGGGCAGATACGCAGTATTTT.